This T cell receptor beta chain was sequenced in a study of CD8 T cells in cerebrospinal fluid in Alzheimer's disease. Notes on the study in general: EBV-specific clones showed no enrichment in Alzheimer's patients and were not the top expanded clones. Versus healthy subjects, Alzheimer's patients more often had clones of at least 3%.

Per the germline V gene, CDR1 is SGHRS and CDR2 is YFSETQ. CDR3 length equals 17 residues. CSF cells were profiled by 10X single-cell V(D)J and 5' expression. TCRdb re-called the 10x single-cell sequencing reads and gives one entry per CDR3 protein, without DNA. The sample has approximately 1,100 distinct CDR3 sequences. This clonotype counts as medium-sized (0.01 to 0.1%) by frequency. No antigen is known for it. This clonotype originated in a human donor in good health. The chain carries TRBV5-1 and TRBJ2-5; there is no DNA to check the TCRdb D call of TRBD2. Sample: cerebrospinal fluid. The CDR3 sequence is CASSSPASAGRQETQYF.